The present T cell receptor beta chain was sequenced within a study of blood T cell repertoires in COVID-19. Overall study: The United States, Italy and Spain provided the acute and convalescent COVID-19 samples. Sample material is recorded as cDNA or gDNA derived from T cells, B-cell-depleted T cells, or PBMCs.

V lost 3 bases and J 0 bases, leaving 14 bases between the germline ends. The CDR3 spans 16 residues. Germline CDR1 and CDR2: SGDLS and YYNGEE. In the authors' workflow: Scientists estimated how many nucleated cells there were by amplifying reference gene primers. The repertoire was sequenced with immunoSEQ multiplex PCR; TCRdb's copy has only in-frame clones and lacks some. That table gives V, J and clone size, and the DNA gave D and trimming. The sample contains under 250,000 clones, around 83% of which appear only once. Sequencing was done on a sample of peripheral blood. The TCR sequence derives from a man between 50 and 59 years old who had recovered from COVID-19. V gene TRBV9 combines with J gene TRBJ2-3; the D gene is possibly TRBD2 (6 bases). In nucleotides, the CDR3 is TGTGCCAGCAGCGAGGGTAGCGGCTCTAGCACAGATACGCAGTATTTT. This codes for CASSEGSGSSTDTQYF.